These 10 T cell receptor beta chains share one sample of origin, sequenced in a study of beta chain features in type 1 diabetes listed by TCRdb under 2018. Paper-wide results and their limitations: A moderate but significant shortening of TCRB CDR3 length was observed in type 1 diabetes patients in all four CD4+ subsets.

No antigen has been assigned to these receptors. Receptors were amplified or captured by the immunoSEQ multiplex PCR assay. The entire amount of isolated RNA was reverse transcribed using the High Capacity cDNA Reverse Transcription Kit, so the sequenced TCRB transcripts were expressed ones. Drawn from immuneACCESS, this table holds only the in-frame rearrangements with V and J called that TCRdb kept. Clones are partly lost; checked studies trace under half to an unresolved V gene and leave the rest unexplained. The sample contains over 200,000 clones, approximately 10% of them found a single time. The ten largest clones take up 0.017% of the sample. Sequences were obtained from naive CD4+ T cells from blood. Explained via the paper, the cell subset or site label denotes: true naive CD4+ T cells. These TCRs come from a young man with type 1 diabetes.

This clone was counted a few times. The chain combines TRBV4-3 with TRBJ2-2; tentatively, D is TRBD2 (6 bases). In germline, CDR1 is LGHNA, CDR2 YSLEER. The CDR3 sequence is 15 residues long. The V and J ends lost 3 bases and 2 bases respectively, with 10 bases between them. CDR3 sequence (DNA): TGCGCCAGCAGCCAGGAGGGCCTCAACACCGGGGAGCTGTTTTTT. Amino acids: CASSQEGLNTGELFF.

This clone was found a few times. The chain uses TRBV28 and TRBJ2-3; 10 nucleotides align to TRBD2. From germline, CDR1 is MDHEN and CDR2 SYDVKM. The ends lost 4 bases at V and 10 bases at J; junction bases unmatched: 11. This CDR3 spans 15 amino acids. The CDR3 DNA sequence: TGTGCCAGCAGTTCCTCGGGGCTAGCGGGGGTTTCGCAGTATTTT. Its translation is CASSSSGLAGVSQYF.

The rearrangement uses TRBV11-2 and TRBJ2-1, with TRBD1 as a possible D gene (5 bases). Germline-derived CDR1 and CDR2 are SGHAT and FQNNGV. The CDR3 loop spans 15 amino acids. V gave up 5 bases and J gave up 4 bases, with 15 bases separating them. CDR3 loop: CASSPGGAQYNEQFF. CDR3 in DNA: TGTGCCAGCAGCCCCGGTGGGGCTCAATACAATGAGCAGTTCTTC.

The chain has TRBV5-1 and TRBJ1-5; D is undetermined. V shed 4 bases and J shed 2 bases, with 10 bases lying between them. CDR1 SGHRS and CDR2 YFSETQ come from the germline V gene. This CDR3 is built from 14 residues. In nucleotides, the CDR3 is TGCGCCAGCAGCCCTGAGGGTCGCAATCAGCCCCAGCATTTT. Protein sequence: CASSPEGRNQPQHF.

The J gene is TRBJ2-1, the V gene TRBV14; the D is unclear. Germline-derived CDR1 and CDR2 are SGHDN and FVKESK. V lost 4 bases and J lost 4, with 17 bases in between. The CDR3 consists of 16 residues. The CDR3 DNA sequence: TGTGCCAGCAGCCTTATCCGCGACATGGCTTACAATGAGCAGTTCTTC. Translated: CASSLIRDMAYNEQFF.

The chain uses TRBV6-5 and TRBJ2-7; 10 bases match TRBD1. J lost 2 bases, V lost 6 bases, and 4 bases had no gene match. The CDR3 extends over 14 amino acids. Germline CDR1 is MNHEY and CDR2 is SVGAGI. The CDR3 sequence is CASRLGQGTYEQYF. The CDR3 region has the DNA TGTGCCAGCAGGTTGGGACAGGGGACCTACGAGCAGTACTTC.

The chain has TRBV5-4 and TRBJ2-1, with D possibly TRBD1 on 6 matching bases. The CDR3 contains 13 residues. Germline-derived CDR1 and CDR2 are SGHNT and YYREEE (reference sequence). Trimming removed 6 bases from V and 4 bases from J, with 11 bases in between. In nucleotides, the CDR3 is TGTGCCAGCACGGGACACATGTACAATGAGCAGTTCTTC. It yields the protein CASTGHMYNEQFF.

The chain couples TRBV2 to TRBJ2-6; TRBD2 might be the D (5 bases). The CDR3 sequence is 13 residues long. Germline V gene sequence: CDR1 SNHLY, CDR2 FYNNEI. Trimming cost V 8 bases and J 2 bases, with 7 bases left between them. The CDR3 region has the DNA TGTGCCAGCTGGAGGACTGGGGCCAACGTCCTGACTTTC. This sequence encodes CASWRTGANVLTF. Full variable domain (remainder filled in from reference TRBV2 and TRBJ2-6): EPEVTQTPSHQVTQMGQEVILRCVPISNHLYFYWYRQILGQKVEFLVSFYNNEISEKSEIFDDQFSVERPDGSNFTLKIRSTKLEDSAMYFCASWRTGANVLTFGAGSRLTVL.

The J gene is TRBJ2-4, the V gene TRBV5-1, with a tentative D call TRBD1 (5 bases). The CDR3 spans 14 residues. Trimming took 3 bases from V and 8 from J, leaving 15 bases between them. Per germline, CDR1 SGHRS and CDR2 YFSETQ. The CDR3, as DNA: TGCGCCAGCAGCTACCAGGGAAAGGTAGACATTCAGTACTTC. Encoded protein: CASSYQGKVDIQYF. Looking up the rest from reference TRBV5-1 and TRBJ2-4 gives the full variable domain: KAGVTQTPRYLIKTRGQQVTLSCSPISGHRSVSWYQQTPGQGLQFLFEYFSETQRNKGNFPGRFSGRQFSNSRSEMNVSTLELGDSALYLCASSYQGKVDIQYFGAGTRLSVL.

This clone was picked up a small number of times. The chain employs TRBV7-2 and TRBJ1-5, with a weak D call TRBD1 (5 bases). Deletions cut 5 bases from V and 3 bases from J, with 20 bases between. The length of the CDR3 is 17 residues. From germline, CDR1 is SGHTA and CDR2 FQGNSA. CDR3 nucleotide sequence: TGTGCCAGCAGCCTCATGGCGTGGGGCTCGTACAATCAGCCCCAGCATTTT. Translating gives CASSLMAWGSYNQPQHF.